The rows below give T cell receptor beta chains drawn from one sample of a study of T cell responses to AZD1222 COVID-19 vaccine. Libraries were prepared by immunoSEQ multiplex PCR; TCRdb keeps only in-frame clonotypes and omits some of them. The sample yields some 130,000 clones, roughly nine tenths seen once. The sample consisted of peripheral blood, taken on day 0 of AZD1222 vaccination. These receptors were collected from an adult in good health. CDR3s include the opening cysteine and the closing phenylalanine or tryptophan. A D gene is named only where the DNA matches it firmly. Not all rows give a size; the values are once, few, many and, for expanded clones, a class.

CASSQPVGGGTGEQYF TGTGCCAGCAGCCAACCAGTTGGCGGGGGCACGGGCGAGCAGTACTTC - - TRBJ2-7 TRBV3-1/TRBV3-2
CATSSGRRGSNQPQHF TGTGCCACCAGCTCCGGGCGTCGTGGGAGCAATCAGCCCCAGCATTTT - - TRBJ1-5 TRBV24-1
CAIGVTEGTYNEQFF TGTGCCATCGGCGTCACGGAAGGAACCTACAATGAGCAGTTCTTC - - TRBJ2-1 TRBV10-3
CASSQLFLTGELFF TGCGCCAGCAGCCAACTTTTTCTCACCGGGGAGCTGTTTTTT - - TRBJ2-2 TRBV4-1
CASSFVRRPTGANEQFF TGTGCCAGCAGCTTTGTGCGGAGACCCACAGGGGCCAATGAGCAGTTCTTC TRBD1 - TRBJ2-1 TRBV5-5
CASSVPGLAGMELFF TGTGCCAGCAGCGTACCGGGACTAGCGGGTATGGAGCTGTTTTTT TRBD2 - TRBJ2-2 TRBV5-4
CASSPGTGGGNTIYF TGTGCCAGCAGCCCCGGAACAGGGGGCGGAAACACCATATATTTT TRBD1 - TRBJ1-3 TRBV3-1/TRBV3-2
CASGKTGASYGYTF TGTGCCAGCGGTAAGACAGGGGCCTCCTATGGCTACACCTTC TRBD1 - TRBJ1-2 TRBV2
CAITPGFPNTEAFF TGTGCCATCACCCCAGGGTTCCCGAACACTGAAGCTTTCTTT - few TRBJ1-1 TRBV10-3
CASSVSRGTYSNQPQHF TGTGCCAGTAGTGTCAGTAGGGGGACTTATAGCAATCAGCCCCAGCATTTT - - TRBJ1-5 TRBV19
CASSEASTDTQYF TGTGCCAGCAGTGAGGCCAGCACAGATACGCAGTATTTT - once TRBJ2-3 TRBV6-4
CASSFMGGEAFF TGTGCCAGCAGTTTCATGGGGGGTGAAGCTTTCTTT - - TRBJ1-1 TRBV28
CAAPGSYGYTF TGTGCCGCACCAGGGTCCTATGGCTACACCTTC - - TRBJ1-2 TRBV13
CASSLEPRTANYGYTF TGTGCCAGCAGTTTAGAGCCCCGGACAGCCAACTATGGCTACACCTTC - - TRBJ1-2 TRBV28
CASSTVTGETYGYTF TGTGCCAGTAGTACTGTGACAGGGGAGACCTATGGCTACACCTTC TRBD1 - TRBJ1-2 TRBV19
CASRQDRAIYGYTF TGTGCCAGCAGACAGGACAGGGCGATTTATGGCTACACCTTC TRBD1 - TRBJ1-2 TRBV3-1/TRBV3-2
CASSLGQGPYYGYTF TGCGCCAGCAGCTTGGGGCAGGGGCCGTACTATGGCTACACCTTC - - TRBJ1-2 TRBV5-1
CASSLMGGSSNSPLHF TGTGCCAGCAGCTTAATGGGGGGGAGTTCGAATTCACCCCTCCACTTT - - TRBJ1-6 TRBV7-3
CASSQDGLAGYNEQFF TGCGCCAGCAGCCAAGATGGACTAGCGGGCTACAATGAGCAGTTCTTC TRBD2 - TRBJ2-1 TRBV4-3
CASSNEWDYGYTF TGTGCCAGCAGCAACGAATGGGACTATGGCTACACCTTC - - TRBJ1-2 TRBV11-2
CASSYSVGGSFNEQFF TGTGCCAGCAGTTACTCGGTGGGGGGCTCATTCAATGAGCAGTTCTTC - - TRBJ2-1 TRBV6-5
CASSGRAGRNTEAFF TGTGCCAGCTCAGGACGAGCGGGAAGGAACACTGAAGCTTTCTTT - - TRBJ1-1 TRBV18
CSAVKGEQYF TGCAGTGCCGTAAAGGGGGAGCAGTACTTC - - TRBJ2-7 TRBV20-1
CATSENTGELFF TGTGCCACCAGTGAGAACACCGGGGAGCTGTTTTTT - - TRBJ2-2 TRBV24-1
CASSSGQKYSNQPQHF TGTGCCAGCAGCTCGGGACAGAAGTATAGCAATCAGCCCCAGCATTTT TRBD1 - TRBJ1-5 TRBV5-4
CASKQGSYNSPLHF TGCGCCAGCAAGCAGGGGTCCTATAATTCACCCCTCCACTTT - few TRBJ1-6 TRBV10-2
CATSATGDSNQPQHF TGTGCCACCAGTGCGACAGGAGATAGCAATCAGCCCCAGCATTTT - - TRBJ1-5 TRBV24-1
CATSRAYDRGSPLHF TGTGCCACCAGCAGAGCCTACGACCGGGGGTCACCCCTCCACTTT - - TRBJ1-6 TRBV15
CASSLGAEAFF TGTGCCAGCAGTTTAGGGGCTGAAGCTTTCTTT - - TRBJ1-1 TRBV2
CASSRTGAGYEQYF TGTGCCAGCAGCAGGACAGGGGCTGGCTACGAGCAGTACTTC TRBD1 - TRBJ2-7 TRBV5-5
CASSVRINEKLFF TGTGCCAGCAGCGTAAGGATTAATGAAAAACTGTTTTTT - once TRBJ1-4 TRBV5-6
CASSIHRGGAGNTEAFF TGTGCCAGTAGTATCCATCGGGGGGGCGCGGGGAACACTGAAGCTTTCTTT - - TRBJ1-1 TRBV19
CASSPGTGVAGELFF TGTGCCAGCAGCCCTGGGACAGGGGTTGCCGGGGAGCTGTTTTTT TRBD1 - TRBJ2-2 TRBV7-7
CAISDLGTDYGYTF TGTGCCATCAGTGATCTCGGGACAGACTATGGCTACACCTTC TRBD1 - TRBJ1-2 TRBV10-3
CASSLRGTEAFF TGTGCCAGCAGTTTACGGGGCACTGAAGCTTTCTTT - - TRBJ1-1 TRBV28
CASSLALSRVTEAFF TGTGCCAGCAGCTTGGCCTTAAGTAGGGTCACTGAAGCTTTCTTT - - TRBJ1-1 TRBV5-6
CASSPTGLVYEQYF TGTGCCAGCAGTCCGACAGGGTTAGTCTACGAGCAGTACTTC TRBD1 - TRBJ2-7 TRBV28
CASSRRGMIYGYTF TGTGCCAGCAGTCGGAGGGGGATGATCTATGGCTACACCTTC - - TRBJ1-2 TRBV5-6
CASSISGQGAMTGNTIYF TGTGCCAGTAGTATTTCTGGCCAGGGGGCTATGACTGGAAACACCATATATTTT TRBD1 few TRBJ1-3 TRBV19
CASSEALRRFF TGTGCCAGCAGTGAAGCGCTTCGGCGATTCTTC - - TRBJ2-1 TRBV2
CASSDDLRGHPTEAFF TGTGCCAGCAGTGACGACTTACGGGGACACCCCACTGAAGCTTTCTTT - - TRBJ1-1 TRBV6-1
CAISEKQANSPLHF TGTGCCATCAGTGAAAAACAGGCCAATTCACCCCTCCACTTT - - TRBJ1-6 TRBV10-3
CASSPGKNIQYF TGTGCCAGTAGTCCAGGGAAAAACATTCAGTACTTC - - TRBJ2-4 TRBV19
CASSFVREYEQYF TGTGCCAGCAGCTTCGTTCGGGAGTACGAGCAGTACTTC - - TRBJ2-7 TRBV7-8
CATSRVTDTQYF TGTGCCACCAGCAGAGTTACAGATACGCAGTATTTT - - TRBJ2-3 TRBV15
CASSLTGMNTEAFF TGTGCCAGCAGCCTGACAGGAATGAACACTGAAGCTTTCTTT - - TRBJ1-1 TRBV7-3
CASSLRRLNTEAFF TGTGCCAGCAGTCTCAGGCGGCTGAACACTGAAGCTTTCTTT - - TRBJ1-1 TRBV27
CASLLAGGHNEQFF TGTGCCAGTTTACTAGCGGGGGGGCACAATGAGCAGTTCTTC TRBD2 - TRBJ2-1 TRBV6-5
CASSPDRGLGYTF TGTGCCAGCAGCCCGGACAGGGGGCTTGGCTACACCTTC TRBD1 - TRBJ1-2 TRBV7-6
CASSFGREVTNEQFF TGTGCCAGCAGTTTCGGCAGGGAGGTCACGAATGAGCAGTTCTTC - - TRBJ2-1 TRBV28
CASSQVEFPYEQYF TGCGCCAGCAGTCAGGTCGAGTTCCCCTACGAGCAGTACTTC - - TRBJ2-7 TRBV5-1
CASSEAVGAKDYGYTF TGTGCCAGCAGTGAGGCGGTTGGAGCGAAGGACTATGGCTACACCTTC - - TRBJ1-2 TRBV25-1
CASSLAGAGTDTQYF TGCGCCAGCAGTCTAGCGGGAGCCGGCACAGATACGCAGTATTTT TRBD2 - TRBJ2-3 TRBV5-1
CASSLGRDFYGYTF TGTGCCAGCAGCTTAGGACGGGACTTCTATGGCTACACCTTC - - TRBJ1-2 TRBV7-9
CASSSGQGGSPLHF TGTGCCAGCAGCAGCGGACAGGGAGGTTCACCCCTCCACTTT TRBD1 - TRBJ1-6 TRBV5-6